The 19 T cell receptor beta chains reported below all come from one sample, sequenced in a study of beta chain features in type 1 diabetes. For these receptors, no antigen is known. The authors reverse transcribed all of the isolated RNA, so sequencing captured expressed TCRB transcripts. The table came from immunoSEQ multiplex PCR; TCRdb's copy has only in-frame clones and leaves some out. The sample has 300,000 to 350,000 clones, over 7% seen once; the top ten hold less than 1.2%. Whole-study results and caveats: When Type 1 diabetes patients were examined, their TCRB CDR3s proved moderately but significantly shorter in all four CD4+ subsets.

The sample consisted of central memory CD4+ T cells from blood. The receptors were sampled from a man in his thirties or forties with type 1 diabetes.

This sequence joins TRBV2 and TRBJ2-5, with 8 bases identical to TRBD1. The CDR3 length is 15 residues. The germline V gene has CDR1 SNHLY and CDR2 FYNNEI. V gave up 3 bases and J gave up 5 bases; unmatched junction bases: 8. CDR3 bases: TGTGCCAGCAGTGAGTCCAGGGGGCGCAGGGAGACCCAGTACTTC. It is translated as CASSESRGRRETQYF.

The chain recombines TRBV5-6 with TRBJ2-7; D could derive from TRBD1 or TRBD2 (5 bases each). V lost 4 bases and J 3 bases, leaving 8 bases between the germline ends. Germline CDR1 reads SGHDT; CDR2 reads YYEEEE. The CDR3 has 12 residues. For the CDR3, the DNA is TGTGCCAGCAGCCGGGACCGCTACGAGCAGTACTTC. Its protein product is CASSRDRYEQYF.

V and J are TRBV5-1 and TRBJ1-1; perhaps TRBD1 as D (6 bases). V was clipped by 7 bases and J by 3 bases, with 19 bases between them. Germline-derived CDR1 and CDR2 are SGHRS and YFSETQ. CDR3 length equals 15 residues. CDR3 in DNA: TGCGCCAGCGGTCTTGGGGGCTGGGTGGACACTGAAGCTTTCTTT. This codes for CASGLGGWVDTEAFF.

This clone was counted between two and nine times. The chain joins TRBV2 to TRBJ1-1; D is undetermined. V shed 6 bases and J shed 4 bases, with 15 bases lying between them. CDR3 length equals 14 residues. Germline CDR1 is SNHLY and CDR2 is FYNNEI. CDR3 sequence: CASRELEGTTEAFF. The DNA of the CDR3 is TGTGCCAGCAGAGAACTAGAGGGTACCACTGAAGCTTTCTTT.

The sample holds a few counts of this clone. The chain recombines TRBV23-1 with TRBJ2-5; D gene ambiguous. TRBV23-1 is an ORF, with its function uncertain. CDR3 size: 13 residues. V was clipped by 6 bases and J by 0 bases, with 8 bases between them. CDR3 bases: TGCGCCAGCAGCCAAGGGCACCAAGAGACCCAGTACTTC. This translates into CASSQGHQETQYF.

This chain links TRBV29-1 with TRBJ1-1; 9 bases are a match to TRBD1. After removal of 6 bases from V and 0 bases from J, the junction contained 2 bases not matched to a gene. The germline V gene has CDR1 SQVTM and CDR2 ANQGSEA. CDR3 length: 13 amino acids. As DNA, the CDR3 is TGCAGCGTCGGACAGGGGTTGAACACTGAAGCTTTCTTT. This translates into CSVGQGLNTEAFF.

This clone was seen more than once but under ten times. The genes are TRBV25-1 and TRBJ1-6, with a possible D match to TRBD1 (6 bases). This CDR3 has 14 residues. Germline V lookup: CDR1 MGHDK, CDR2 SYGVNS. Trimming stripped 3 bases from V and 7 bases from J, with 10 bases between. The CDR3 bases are TGTGCCAGCAGTGATCAGGGGACCAATTCACCCCTCCACTTT. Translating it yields CASSDQGTNSPLHF.

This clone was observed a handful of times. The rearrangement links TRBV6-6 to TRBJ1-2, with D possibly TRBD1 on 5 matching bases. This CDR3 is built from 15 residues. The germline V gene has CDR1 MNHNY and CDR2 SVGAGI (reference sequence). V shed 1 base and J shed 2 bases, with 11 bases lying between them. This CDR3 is CASSYWQGGNYGYTF. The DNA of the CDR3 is TGTGCCAGCAGTTACTGGCAGGGAGGAAACTATGGCTACACCTTC.

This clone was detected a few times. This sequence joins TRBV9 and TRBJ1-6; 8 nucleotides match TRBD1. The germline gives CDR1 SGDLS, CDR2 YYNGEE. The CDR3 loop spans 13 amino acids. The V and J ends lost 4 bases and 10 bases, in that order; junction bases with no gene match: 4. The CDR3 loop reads CASSSTGDSPLHF. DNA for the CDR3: TGTGCCAGCAGCTCGACAGGGGACTCACCCCTCCACTTT. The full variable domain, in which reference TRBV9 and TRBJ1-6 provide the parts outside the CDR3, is DSGVTQTPKHLITATGQRVTLRCSPRSGDLSVYWYQQSLDQGLQFLIQYYNGEERAKGNILERFSAQQFPDLHSELNLSSLELGDSALYFCASSSTGDSPLHFGNGTRLTVT.

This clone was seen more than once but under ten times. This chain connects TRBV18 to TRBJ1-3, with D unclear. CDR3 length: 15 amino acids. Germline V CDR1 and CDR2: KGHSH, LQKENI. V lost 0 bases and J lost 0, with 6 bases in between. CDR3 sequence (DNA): TGTGCCAGCTCACCACCCGCAGGCTCTGGAAACACCATATATTTT. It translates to CASSPPAGSGNTIYF.

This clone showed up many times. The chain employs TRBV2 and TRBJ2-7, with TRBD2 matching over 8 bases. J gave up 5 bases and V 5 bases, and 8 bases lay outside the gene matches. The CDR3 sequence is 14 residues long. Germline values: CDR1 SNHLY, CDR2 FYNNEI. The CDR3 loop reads CASSFLAGGDEQYF. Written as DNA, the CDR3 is TGTGCCAGCAGTTTTCTCGCGGGGGGAGACGAGCAGTACTTC.

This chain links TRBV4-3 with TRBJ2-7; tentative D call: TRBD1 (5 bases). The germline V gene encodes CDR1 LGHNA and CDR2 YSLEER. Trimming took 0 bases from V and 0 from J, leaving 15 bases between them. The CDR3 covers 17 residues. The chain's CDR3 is CASSQEWRQLHSYEQYF. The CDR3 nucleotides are TGCGCCAGCAGCCAAGAATGGAGACAGTTACACTCCTACGAGCAGTACTTC.

For the CDR3, the DNA is TGTGCCAGCAAACGATTCCAACGGGGCACAGATACGCAGTATTTT. Amino acids: CASKRFQRGTDTQYF. The gene calls are TRBV6-1 and TRBJ2-3; D not certain. V was trimmed by 7 bases and J by 1 base, leaving 15 bases between them. Germline assignment: CDR1 MNHNS and CDR2 SASEGT. The CDR3 is 15 amino acids.

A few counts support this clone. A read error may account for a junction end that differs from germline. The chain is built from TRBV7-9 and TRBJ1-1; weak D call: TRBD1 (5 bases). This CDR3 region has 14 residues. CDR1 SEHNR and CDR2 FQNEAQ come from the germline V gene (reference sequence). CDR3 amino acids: CASSLADMNTEAFF. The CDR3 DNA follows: TGTGCCAGCAGCCTAGCGGACATGAACACTGAAGCTTTCTTT.

CDR3 loop: CASMGGSVGEKLFF. The DNA for the CDR3 is TGTGCCAGCATGGGCGGGAGTGTGGGTGAAAAACTGTTTTTT. The rearrangement uses TRBV2 and TRBJ1-4; D ambiguous. The V end lost 7 bases, the J end lost 7 bases, and 16 bases lay between the germline ends. The V gene's germline CDR1 is SNHLY and CDR2 FYNNEI. The CDR3 contains 14 residues.

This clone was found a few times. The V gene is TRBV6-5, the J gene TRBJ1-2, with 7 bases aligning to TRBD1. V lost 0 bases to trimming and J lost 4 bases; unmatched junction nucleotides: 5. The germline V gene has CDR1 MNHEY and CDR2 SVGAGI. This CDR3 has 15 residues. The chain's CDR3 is CASSYSTGAGYGYTF. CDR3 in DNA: TGTGCCAGCAGTTACTCAACAGGGGCTGGCTATGGCTACACCTTC.

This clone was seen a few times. In nucleotides, the CDR3 is TGCGCCAGCAGCCAAGTACAGGGTGAAGCTTTCTTT. Protein sequence: CASSQVQGEAFF. V is TRBV4-3 and J is TRBJ1-1, with D possibly matching TRBD1 (6 bases). The CDR3 totals 12 residues. V lost 1 base to trimming and J lost 7 bases, with 7 bases between them. The germline CDR1 and CDR2 sequences are LGHNA and YSLEER.

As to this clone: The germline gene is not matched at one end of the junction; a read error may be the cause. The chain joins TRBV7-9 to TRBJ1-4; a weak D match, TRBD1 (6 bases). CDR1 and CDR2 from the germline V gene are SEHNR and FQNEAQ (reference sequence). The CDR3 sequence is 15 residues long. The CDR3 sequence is CASSTRQATNEKLFF. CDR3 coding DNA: TGTGCCAGCAGCACTAGACAGGCAACAAATGAAAAACTGTTTTTT.

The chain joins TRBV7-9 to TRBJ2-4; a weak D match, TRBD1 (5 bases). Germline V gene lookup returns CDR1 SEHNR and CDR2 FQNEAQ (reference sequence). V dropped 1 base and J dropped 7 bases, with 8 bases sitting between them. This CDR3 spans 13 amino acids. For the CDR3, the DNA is TGTGCCAGCAGCTTAGACAGGATTAACATTCAGTACTTC. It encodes CASSLDRINIQYF.